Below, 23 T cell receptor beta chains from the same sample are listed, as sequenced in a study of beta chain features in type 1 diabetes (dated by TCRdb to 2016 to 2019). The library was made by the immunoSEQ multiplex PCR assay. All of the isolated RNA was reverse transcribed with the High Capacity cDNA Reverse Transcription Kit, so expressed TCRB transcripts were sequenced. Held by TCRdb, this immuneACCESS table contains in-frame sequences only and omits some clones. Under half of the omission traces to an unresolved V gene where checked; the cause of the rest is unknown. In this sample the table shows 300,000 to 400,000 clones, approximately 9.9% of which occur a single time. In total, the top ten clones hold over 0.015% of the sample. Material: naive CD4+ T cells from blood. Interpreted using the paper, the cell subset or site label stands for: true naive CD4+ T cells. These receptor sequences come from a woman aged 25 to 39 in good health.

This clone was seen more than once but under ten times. The CDR3 bases are TGTGCCTGGGGGACAGGGAGCTCTGGAAACACCATATATTTT. Amino acids: CAWGTGSSGNTIYF. The V and J genes are TRBV30 and TRBJ1-3; TRBD1 matches at 9 bases. V lost 5 bases and J lost 0; bases outside the gene matches: 2. This CDR3 is built from 14 residues. Looked up from germline, CDR1 is GTSNPN and CDR2 is SVGIG (reference sequence).

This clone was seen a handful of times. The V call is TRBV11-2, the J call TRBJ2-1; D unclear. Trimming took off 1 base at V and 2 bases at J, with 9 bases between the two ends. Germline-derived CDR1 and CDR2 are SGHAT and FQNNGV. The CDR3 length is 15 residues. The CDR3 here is CASSLALETYNEQFF. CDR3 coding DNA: TGTGCCAGCAGCTTAGCGTTGGAGACCTACAATGAGCAGTTCTTC.

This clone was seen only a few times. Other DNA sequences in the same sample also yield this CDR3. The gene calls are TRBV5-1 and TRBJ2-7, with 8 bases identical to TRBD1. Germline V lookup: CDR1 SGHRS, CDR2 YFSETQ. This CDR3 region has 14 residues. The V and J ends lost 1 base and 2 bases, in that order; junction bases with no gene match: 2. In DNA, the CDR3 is TGCGCCAGCAGCTTGAACAGGGGGACCTACGAGCAGTACTTC. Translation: CASSLNRGTYEQYF.

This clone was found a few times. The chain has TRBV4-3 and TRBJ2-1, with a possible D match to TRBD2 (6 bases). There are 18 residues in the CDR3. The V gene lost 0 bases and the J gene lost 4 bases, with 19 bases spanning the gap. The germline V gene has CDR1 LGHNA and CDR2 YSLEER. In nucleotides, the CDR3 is TGCGCCAGCAGCCAAGAAGGGTTCGGGGAGGCGGGTTACAATGAGCAGTTCTTC. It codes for CASSQEGFGEAGYNEQFF.

This CDR3 reads CASSLAIGLAEETQYF. The CDR3, as DNA: TGCGCCAGCAGCTTGGCCATTGGACTAGCGGAAGAGACCCAGTACTTC. V usage is TRBV5-1 and J usage is TRBJ2-5; TRBD2 matches 10 bases. The CDR3 is 16 amino acids. Germline V lookup: CDR1 SGHRS, CDR2 YFSETQ. V dropped 0 bases and J dropped 3; count of bases not matched to a gene: 5.

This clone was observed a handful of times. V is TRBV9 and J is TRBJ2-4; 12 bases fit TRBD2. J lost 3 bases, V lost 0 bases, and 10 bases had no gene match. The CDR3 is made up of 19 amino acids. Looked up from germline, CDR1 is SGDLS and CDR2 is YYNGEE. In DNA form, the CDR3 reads TGTGCCAGCAGCGTAGAAGGGACTAGCGGGCAATGGGGCAAAAACATTCAGTACTTC. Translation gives CASSVEGTSGQWGKNIQYF. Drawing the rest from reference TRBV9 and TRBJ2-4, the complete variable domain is DSGVTQTPKHLITATGQRVTLRCSPRSGDLSVYWYQQSLDQGLQFLIQYYNGEERAKGNILERFSAQQFPDLHSELNLSSLELGDSALYFCASSVEGTSGQWGKNIQYFGAGTRLSVL.

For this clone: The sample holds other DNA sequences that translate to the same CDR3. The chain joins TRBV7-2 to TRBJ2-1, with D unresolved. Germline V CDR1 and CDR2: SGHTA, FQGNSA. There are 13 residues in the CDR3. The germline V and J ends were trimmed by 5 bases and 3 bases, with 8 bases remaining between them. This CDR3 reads CASSLGLYNEQFF. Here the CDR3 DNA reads TGTGCCAGCAGCCTGGGCCTCTACAATGAGCAGTTCTTC.

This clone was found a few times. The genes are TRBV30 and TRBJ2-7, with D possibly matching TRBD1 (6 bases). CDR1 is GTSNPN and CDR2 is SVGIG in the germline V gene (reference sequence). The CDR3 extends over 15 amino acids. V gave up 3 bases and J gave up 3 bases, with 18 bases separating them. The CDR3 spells CAWSLGAPTDYEQYF. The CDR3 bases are TGTGCCTGGAGCTTGGGGGCCCCGACGGACTACGAGCAGTACTTC.

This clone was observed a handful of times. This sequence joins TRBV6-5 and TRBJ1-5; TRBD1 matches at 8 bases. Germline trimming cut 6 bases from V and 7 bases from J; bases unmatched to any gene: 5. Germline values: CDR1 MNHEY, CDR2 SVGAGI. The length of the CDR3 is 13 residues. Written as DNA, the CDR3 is TGTGCCAGCAGCCGGACAGGGTACCAGCCCCAGCATTTT. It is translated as CASSRTGYQPQHF.

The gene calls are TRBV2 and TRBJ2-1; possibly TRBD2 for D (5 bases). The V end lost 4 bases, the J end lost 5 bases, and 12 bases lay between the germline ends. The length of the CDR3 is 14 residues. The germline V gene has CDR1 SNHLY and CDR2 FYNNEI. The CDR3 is CASSAQRKNNEQFF. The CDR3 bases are TGTGCCAGCAGTGCCCAGCGGAAAAACAATGAGCAGTTCTTC.

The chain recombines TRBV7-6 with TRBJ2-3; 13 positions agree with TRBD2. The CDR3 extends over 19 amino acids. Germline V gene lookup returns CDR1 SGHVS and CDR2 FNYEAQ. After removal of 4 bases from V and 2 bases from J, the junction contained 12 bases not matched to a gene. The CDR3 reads CASSSTTSGRPRYTDTQYF. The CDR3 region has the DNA TGTGCCAGCAGCTCGACGACTAGCGGGAGGCCTAGGTACACAGATACGCAGTATTTT.

The CDR3 region has the DNA TGTGCCAGCAGCCGAGTGGGGCTCACTGAAGCTTTCTTT. Amino acid sequence: CASSRVGLTEAFF. The chain employs TRBV7-3 and TRBJ1-1, with TRBD1 as a possible D gene (5 bases). Trimming removed 5 bases at V and 4 bases at J, with 11 bases between. Germline values: CDR1 SGHTA, CDR2 FQGTGA. The CDR3 is 13 residues long.

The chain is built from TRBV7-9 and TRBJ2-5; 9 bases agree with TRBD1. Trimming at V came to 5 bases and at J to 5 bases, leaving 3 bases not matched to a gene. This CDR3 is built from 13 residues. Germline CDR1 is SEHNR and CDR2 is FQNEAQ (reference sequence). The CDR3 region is CASSRDRAETQYF. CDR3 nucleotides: TGTGCCAGCAGCCGGGACAGGGCGGAGACCCAGTACTTC.

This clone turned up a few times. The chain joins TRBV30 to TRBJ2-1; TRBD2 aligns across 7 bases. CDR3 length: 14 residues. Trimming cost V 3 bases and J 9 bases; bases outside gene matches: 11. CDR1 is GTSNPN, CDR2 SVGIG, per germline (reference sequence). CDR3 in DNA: TGTGCCTGGAGCACGGCGGGAGTAAGGTCTGAGCAGTTCTTC. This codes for CAWSTAGVRSEQFF.

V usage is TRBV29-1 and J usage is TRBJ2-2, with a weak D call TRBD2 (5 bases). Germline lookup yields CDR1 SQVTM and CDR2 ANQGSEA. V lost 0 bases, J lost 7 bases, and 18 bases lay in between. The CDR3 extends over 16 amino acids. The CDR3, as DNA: TGCAGCGTTGAAGATCGTCACGGGAATGATGGCGGGGAGCTGTTTTTT. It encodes CSVEDRHGNDGGELFF.

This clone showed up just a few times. This CDR3 reads CASSSSGIYEQYF. CDR3 nucleotide sequence: TGTGCCAGCAGCAGTAGCGGGATATACGAGCAGTACTTC. J is TRBJ2-7 and V is TRBV7-2; 8 nucleotides agree with TRBD2. Germline-derived CDR1 and CDR2 are SGHTA and FQGNSA. The CDR3 spans 13 residues. J gave up 4 bases and V 5 bases, and 4 bases lay outside the gene matches.

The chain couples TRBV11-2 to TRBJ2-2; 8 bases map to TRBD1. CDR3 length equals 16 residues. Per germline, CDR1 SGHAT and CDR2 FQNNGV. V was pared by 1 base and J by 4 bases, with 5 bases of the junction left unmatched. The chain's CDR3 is CASSLAGGRGTGELFF. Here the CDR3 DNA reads TGTGCCAGCAGCTTAGCAGGGGGCCGGGGCACCGGGGAGCTGTTTTTT. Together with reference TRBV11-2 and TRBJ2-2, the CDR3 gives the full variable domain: EAGVAQSPRYKIIEKRQSVAFWCNPISGHATLYWYQQILGQGPKLLIQFQNNGVVDDSQLPKDRFSAERLKGVDSTLKIQPAKLEDSAVYLCASSLAGGRGTGELFFGEGSRLTVL.

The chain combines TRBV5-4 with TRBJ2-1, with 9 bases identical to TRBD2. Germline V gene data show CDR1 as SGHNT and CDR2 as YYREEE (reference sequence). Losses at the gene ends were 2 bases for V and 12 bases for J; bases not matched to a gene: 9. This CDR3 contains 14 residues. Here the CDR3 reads CASSLSGTSYAQFF. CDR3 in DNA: TGTGCCAGCAGCTTATCCGGGACTAGCTATGCGCAGTTCTTC. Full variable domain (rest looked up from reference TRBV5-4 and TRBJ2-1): ETGVTQSPTHLIKTRGQQVTLRCSSQSGHNTVSWYQQALGQGPQFIFQYYREEENGRGNFPPRFSGLQFPNYSSELNVNALELDDSALYLCASSLSGTSYAQFFGPGTRLTVL.

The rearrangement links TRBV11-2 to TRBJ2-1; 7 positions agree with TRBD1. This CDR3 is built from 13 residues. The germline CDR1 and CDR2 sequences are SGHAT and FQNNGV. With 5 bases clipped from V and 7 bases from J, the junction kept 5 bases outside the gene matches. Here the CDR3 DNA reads TGTGCCAGCAGCAGAATGGGACAGAATGAGCAGTTCTTC. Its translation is CASSRMGQNEQFF.

The CDR3 sequence: CSVRTSSGRAGNEQFF. The CDR3, as DNA: TGCAGCGTCCGAACCTCTAGCGGGAGGGCCGGCAATGAGCAGTTCTTC. V usage is TRBV29-1 and J usage is TRBJ2-1, with 12 bases that match TRBD2. J lost 6 bases, V lost 6 bases, and 12 bases had no gene match. The CDR3 consists of 16 residues. Germline V gene data show CDR1 as SQVTM and CDR2 as ANQGSEA.

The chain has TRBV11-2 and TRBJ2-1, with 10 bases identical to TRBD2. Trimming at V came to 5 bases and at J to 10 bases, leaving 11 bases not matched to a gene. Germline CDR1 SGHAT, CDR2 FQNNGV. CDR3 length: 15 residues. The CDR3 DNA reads TGTGCCAGCAGCCCAGGCGGCAGCGGGAGGGGGGAGCAGTTCTTC. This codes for CASSPGGSGRGEQFF.

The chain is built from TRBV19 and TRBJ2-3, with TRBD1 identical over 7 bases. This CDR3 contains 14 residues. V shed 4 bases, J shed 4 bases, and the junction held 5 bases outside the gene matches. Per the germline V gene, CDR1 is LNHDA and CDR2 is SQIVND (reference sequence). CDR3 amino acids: CASSTRQGADTQYF. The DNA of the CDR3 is TGTGCCAGTAGTACCCGACAGGGCGCAGATACGCAGTATTTT.

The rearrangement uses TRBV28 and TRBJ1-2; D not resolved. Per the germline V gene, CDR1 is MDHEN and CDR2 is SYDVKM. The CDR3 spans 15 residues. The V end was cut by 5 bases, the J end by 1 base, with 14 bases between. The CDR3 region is CASSPPDSNNYGYTF. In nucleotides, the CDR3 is TGTGCCAGCAGTCCGCCGGACTCAAATAACTATGGCTACACCTTC.